These 7 T cell receptor beta chains were all obtained from the same sample, sequenced in a study of T-cell memory formation after mild COVID-19. TCRdb redid the calling of the 5' RACE reads with MiXCR, one entry per CDR3 protein. The sample has 450,000 or so distinct CDR3 sequences; more than 20% are singletons. The sequenced sample was PBMCs or a T cell subset sorted from them (not recorded which). Source of these receptors: an adult woman who had mild COVID-19 (a few samples of this study predate the infection). Cell type and time point are not known.

This rearrangement joins TRBV20-1 to TRBJ2-5, with D possibly TRBD2 on 5 matching bases. V lost 2 bases to trimming and J lost 5 bases, with 12 bases between them. CDR1 is DFQATT, CDR2 SNEGSKA, per germline (reference sequence). This CDR3 has 13 amino acids. As DNA, the CDR3 is TGCAGTGCTAGACGAAACTCGGGGGAGACCCAGTACTTC. Its translation is CSARRNSGETQYF.

This clonotype was detected a few times. The gene calls are TRBV20-1 and TRBJ2-3; D unclear. The length of the CDR3 is 12 residues. CDR1 DFQATT and CDR2 SNEGSKA come from the germline V gene (reference sequence). V lost 3 bases, J lost 4 bases, and 8 bases lay in between. The chain's CDR3 is CSAREVADTQYF. CDR3 nucleotides: TGCAGTGCTAGGGAAGTAGCAGATACGCAGTATTTT.

The V and J genes are TRBV7-8 and TRBJ2-3; D not resolved. The germline V and J ends were trimmed by 0 bases and 5 bases, with 6 bases remaining between them. The CDR3 sequence is 13 residues long. The germline V gene encodes CDR1 SGHVS and CDR2 FQNEAQ. This chain's CDR3 is CASSLAAGDTQYF. CDR3 bases: TGTGCCAGCAGCTTAGCTGCAGGAGATACGCAGTATTTT.

This clonotype appeared a few times. The V and J genes are TRBV15 and TRBJ2-7; a weak D match, TRBD1 (6 bases). The CDR3 extends over 13 amino acids. Trimming removed 5 bases from V and 2 bases from J, with 10 bases in between. Per the germline V gene, CDR1 is LNHNV and CDR2 is YYDKDF (reference sequence). The CDR3 region is CATSWGPTYEQYF. CDR3 DNA: TGTGCCACCAGCTGGGGGCCCACCTACGAGCAGTACTTC.

This clonotype was counted a few times. The J gene is TRBJ1-2, the V gene TRBV11-2; D gene unclear. Per germline, CDR1 SGHAT and CDR2 FQNNGV. Trimming removed 8 bases at V and 3 bases at J, with 16 bases between. The CDR3 has 14 amino acids. CDR3 in DNA: TGTGCCAGCCGCTCATCCGGGCCCCACTATGGCTACACCTTC. The encoded protein is CASRSSGPHYGYTF.

There are a few counts of this clonotype. This chain connects TRBV9 to TRBJ2-7; TRBD1 or TRBD2 may be the D gene (5 bases each). This CDR3 is 14 amino acids long. Trimming shortened V by 4 bases and J by 3 bases, and 14 bases separated the two germline ends. Germline V gives CDR1 SGDLS, CDR2 YYNGEE. CDR3 loop: CASSPMGTGYEQYF. For the CDR3, the DNA is TGTGCCAGCAGCCCCATGGGGACCGGCTACGAGCAGTACTTC.

The chain is built from TRBV24-1 and TRBJ2-7; D possibly matches TRBD1 or TRBD2 (6 bases each). V was shortened by 5 bases and J by 5 bases, with 18 bases between the two germline ends. Per germline, CDR1 KGHDR and CDR2 SFDVKD. The CDR3 runs to 15 residues. CDR3 coding DNA: TGTGCCACCAGTGGAAAGGGGGGATTCCGGAACGAGCAGTACTTC. Its translation is CATSGKGGFRNEQYF.